This entry lists 13 T cell receptor beta chains sequenced from one sample in a study of shared clonotypes between healthy human individuals. Here immunoSEQ multiplex PCR was the method, and the copy in TCRdb shows in-frame clones only, minus some. The sample includes 1 million to 1.3 million clones, around 78% seen only once; the top ten take 0.6% to 0.7%. The sequencing input was memory CD4+ T cells from PBMCs. Noted subset: CD45RA-negative fraction. These receptor sequences come from a man younger than 30 in good health. Some clones in this sample may be carry-over from other donors' samples.

V is TRBV4-3 and J is TRBJ2-7; 9 bases are a match to TRBD2. V trimming: 0 bases; J trimming: 3 bases; junction bases outside the gene matches: 12. CDR1 LGHNA and CDR2 YSLEER come from the germline V gene. The CDR3 is 18 amino acids. CDR3 protein: CASSQEPNIAGDYYEQYF. In DNA, the CDR3 is TGCGCCAGCAGCCAAGAGCCGAATATAGCGGGAGACTACTACGAGCAGTACTTC.

This clone was seen only once. V and J are TRBV9 and TRBJ1-6, with D possibly being TRBD1 (5 bases). CDR3 size: 15 residues. The germline CDR1 and CDR2 sequences are SGDLS and YYNGEE. The V end was cut by 4 bases, the J end by 9 bases, with 17 bases between. The CDR3 DNA reads as TGTGCCAGCAGCCCCATCTCCGGGGGGAGTTCACCCCTCCACTTT. Translating it yields CASSPISGGSSPLHF.

V gene TRBV7-2 combines with J gene TRBJ1-5; 7 nucleotides agree with TRBD1. This CDR3 is built from 14 residues. J was trimmed by 5 bases and V by 5 bases; bases with no gene match: 6. CDR1 is SGHTA and CDR2 is FQGNSA in the germline V gene. CDR3 in amino acids: CASSDRVVDQPQHF. In DNA form, the CDR3 reads TGTGCCAGCAGCGACAGGGTAGTCGATCAGCCCCAGCATTTT. The complete variable domain, with remaining parts taken from reference TRBV7-2 and TRBJ1-5, reads GAGVSQSPSNKVTEKGKDVELRCDPISGHTALYWYRQSLGQGLEFLIYFQGNSAPDKSGLPSDRFSAERTGGSVSTLTIQRTQQEDSAVYLCASSDRVVDQPQHFGDGTRLSIL.

The table lists this clone with a count of one. This sequence joins TRBV28 and TRBJ1-3, with 7 nucleotides matching TRBD1. J was trimmed by 4 bases and V by 2 bases; bases with no gene match: 11. This CDR3 contains 17 residues. CDR1 and CDR2 (germline): MDHEN, SYDVKM. The CDR3 is CASSLVGTGERGNTIYF. CDR3 nucleotides: TGTGCCAGCAGTTTAGTTGGAACAGGGGAAAGGGGAAACACCATATATTTT.

This chain joins TRBV10-3 and TRBJ2-7; 10 positions agree with TRBD2. There are 15 residues in the CDR3. Germline CDR1 and CDR2: ENHRY and SYGVKD. Trimming cost V 3 bases and J 3 bases; bases outside gene matches: 5. The CDR3 DNA is TGTGCCATCAGTGAAGGACTAGCGGCCCACTACGAGCAGTACTTC. It translates to CAISEGLAAHYEQYF.

This clone has just a few counts. This sequence joins TRBV15 and TRBJ2-2, with 9 bases that match TRBD2. The CDR3 runs 16 residues. V gave up 3 bases and J gave up 6 bases; unmatched junction bases: 8. Germline CDR1 LNHNV, CDR2 YYDKDF (reference sequence). CDR3 coding DNA: TGTGCCACCAGCAGGGGTGGCCTAGCGGGATCCGGGGAGCTGTTTTTT. It yields the protein CATSRGGLAGSGELFF.

This rearrangement joins TRBV5-4 to TRBJ2-1; D is possibly TRBD2 (5 bases). V was trimmed by 4 bases and J by 0 bases, leaving 11 bases between them. The CDR3 extends over 15 amino acids. The germline gives CDR1 SGHNT, CDR2 YYREEE (reference sequence). DNA for the CDR3: TGTGCCAGCAGCGTCGGGGTTAGCTCCTACAATGAGCAGTTCTTC. Its protein is CASSVGVSSYNEQFF. Combining the CDR3 with reference TRBV5-4 and TRBJ2-1 gives the whole variable domain ETGVTQSPTHLIKTRGQQVTLRCSSQSGHNTVSWYQQALGQGPQFIFQYYREEENGRGNFPPRFSGLQFPNYSSELNVNALELDDSALYLCASSVGVSSYNEQFFGPGTRLTVL.

In its sample, this clone was seen once. V is TRBV6-5 and J is TRBJ1-5; TRBD1 matches 7 bases. There are 15 residues in the CDR3. CDR1 and CDR2 from the germline V gene are MNHEY and SVGAGI. Trimming cost V 6 bases and J 9 bases; bases outside gene matches: 14. CDR3 in amino acids: CASSPSQQGYPPQHF. Here the CDR3 DNA reads TGTGCCAGCAGCCCTTCTCAACAGGGGTATCCGCCCCAGCATTTT.

A note on this clone: The junction does not match germline at one end; this may be a read error. The chain employs TRBV27 and TRBJ2-1, with a possible D match to TRBD1 (5 bases). The CDR3 totals 16 residues. Looked up from germline, CDR1 is MNHEY and CDR2 is SMNVEV (reference sequence). This chain's CDR3 is CASGSTGMGQYTEQFF. The CDR3 DNA sequence: TGTGCCAGCGGCTCTACTGGGATGGGGCAGTACACTGAGCAGTTCTTC.

The rearrangement links TRBV5-1 to TRBJ2-2, with D tentatively TRBD2 (5 bases). Germline V lookup: CDR1 SGHRS, CDR2 YFSETQ. The germline V and J ends were trimmed by 4 bases and 7 bases, with 17 bases remaining between them. The CDR3 contains 15 residues. The CDR3 spells CASSLPNFEGGELFF. The DNA for the CDR3 is TGCGCCAGCAGCCTCCCCAACTTTGAGGGCGGGGAGCTGTTTTTT.

The chain couples TRBV15 to TRBJ2-5; TRBD2 aligns across 7 bases. The V segment lost 9 bases and the J segment 5 bases; nucleotides outside the gene matches: 3. Germline V gives CDR1 LNHNV, CDR2 YYDKDF (reference sequence). The CDR3 contains 11 residues. The CDR3 here is CATGGEETQYF. CDR3 sequence (DNA): TGTGCCACGGGAGGGGAGGAGACCCAGTACTTC.

The gene calls are TRBV11-3 and TRBJ2-7; unclear D gene. Trimming removed 1 base at V and 5 bases at J, with 12 bases between. CDR1 and CDR2 from the germline V gene are SGHNT and YENEEA. The CDR3 runs 14 residues. In DNA, the CDR3 is TGTGCCAGCAGCTTAGGACAAGTGGGGAACGAGCAGTACTTC. Its translation: CASSLGQVGNEQYF.

V is TRBV19 and J is TRBJ1-1; 8 positions agree with TRBD1. The ends lost 3 bases at V and 0 bases at J; junction bases unmatched: 3. Germline CDR1 and CDR2: LNHDA and SQIVND (reference sequence). This CDR3 has 15 residues. CDR3 nucleotide sequence: TGTGCCAGTAGTATCGCGGGACAGGTGAACACTGAAGCTTTCTTT. Translated, it gives CASSIAGQVNTEAFF.